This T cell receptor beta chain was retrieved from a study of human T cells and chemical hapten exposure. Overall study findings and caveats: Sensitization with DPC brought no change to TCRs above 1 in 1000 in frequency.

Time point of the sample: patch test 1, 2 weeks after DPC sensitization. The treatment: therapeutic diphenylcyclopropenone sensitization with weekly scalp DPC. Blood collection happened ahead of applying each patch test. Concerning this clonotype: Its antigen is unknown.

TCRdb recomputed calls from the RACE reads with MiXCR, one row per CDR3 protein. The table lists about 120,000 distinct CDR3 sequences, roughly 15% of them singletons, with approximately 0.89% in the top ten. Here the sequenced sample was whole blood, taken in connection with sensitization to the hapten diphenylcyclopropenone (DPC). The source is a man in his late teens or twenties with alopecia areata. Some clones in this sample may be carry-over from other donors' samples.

The CDR3 bases are TGTGCCAGCAGCGGAACAGGGAATAACACTGAAGCTTTCTTT. Its protein is CASSGTGNNTEAFF. The V and J genes are TRBV9 and TRBJ1-1; maybe TRBD1 (6 bases). Per germline, CDR1 SGDLS and CDR2 YYNGEE. Trimming shortened V by 3 bases and J by 2 bases, and 11 bases separated the two germline ends. The CDR3 covers 14 residues.